One and the same sample provided the 7 T cell receptor beta chains below, sequenced in a study of cytomegalovirus exposure and HLA in healthy donors. The primer mix had 60 Vbeta and 13 Jbeta primers. This table comes from immunoSEQ multiplex PCR, and its TCRdb copy is limited to in-frame clones, with some not included. Here the sample table reports tens of thousands of clones. Sequencing input: PBMCs. The receptors here all came from a male donor in good health and CMV-seronegative.

The chain combines TRBV6-1 with TRBJ1-4, with 9 bases identical to TRBD1. V trimming: 4 bases; J trimming: 8 bases; junction bases outside the gene matches: 5. This CDR3 comprises 14 residues. Germline CDR1 reads MNHNS; CDR2 reads SASEGT. CDR3: CASSAGQGNEKLFF. The CDR3 DNA is TGTGCCAGCAGTGCGGGACAGGGCAACGAAAAACTGTTTTTT.

The J gene is TRBJ2-2, the V gene TRBV5-1; 9 positions agree with TRBD2. The germline gives CDR1 SGHRS, CDR2 YFSETQ. The length of the CDR3 is 16 residues. Losses at the gene ends were 2 bases for V and 2 bases for J; bases not matched to a gene: 4. CDR3 bases: TGCGCCAGCAGCTTTCTGACTAGCGGAAACACCGGGGAGCTGTTTTTT. Translating gives CASSFLTSGNTGELFF.

This chain joins TRBV30 and TRBJ1-2; 7 bases map to TRBD1. After removal of 3 bases from V and 2 bases from J, the junction contained 12 bases not matched to a gene. Germline V gene lookup returns CDR1 GTSNPN and CDR2 SVGIG (reference sequence). This CDR3 contains 16 residues. Here the CDR3 DNA reads TGTGCCTGGAGCGCCCCAACAGGGGCACCCAACTATGGCTACACCTTC. This translates into CAWSAPTGAPNYGYTF.

The genes are TRBV7-9 and TRBJ2-5, with 8 bases matching TRBD2. Losses at the gene ends were 5 bases for V and 1 base for J; bases not matched to a gene: 15. The CDR3 has 18 residues. In germline, CDR1 is SEHNR, CDR2 FQNEAQ (reference sequence). The CDR3 DNA sequence: TGTGCCAGCAGCCCCAGCGGGAGAGTGAGGGACTTCCAAGAGACCCAGTACTTC. It is translated as CASSPSGRVRDFQETQYF.

The chain joins TRBV10-1 to TRBJ2-2; 7 bases match TRBD1. This CDR3 is 14 amino acids long. The germline gives CDR1 WNHNN, CDR2 SYGVQD (reference sequence). J gave up 1 base and V 7 bases, and 3 bases lay outside the gene matches. The CDR3 here is CASKGALNTGELFF. As DNA, the CDR3 is TGCGCCAGCAAGGGGGCCTTGAACACCGGGGAGCTGTTTTTT.

The rearrangement uses TRBV5-4 and TRBJ2-7, with D possibly being TRBD2 (5 bases). Trimming shortened V by 2 bases and J by 7 bases, and 16 bases separated the two germline ends. Germline V CDR1 and CDR2: SGHNT, YYREEE (reference sequence). The CDR3 is made up of 14 amino acids. The CDR3 sequence is CASSLSLGAVEQYF. CDR3 DNA sequence: TGTGCCAGCAGCTTATCGCTGGGAGCGGTTGAGCAGTACTTC.

As DNA, the CDR3 is TGTGCCAGCAGTGACCAGGGGACAGATACGCAGTATTTT. Translated: CASSDQGTDTQYF. This rearrangement joins TRBV2 to TRBJ2-3; a possible D gene is TRBD1 (6 bases). The CDR3 has 13 residues. V lost 3 bases and J 3 bases, leaving 7 bases between the germline ends. Per germline, CDR1 SNHLY and CDR2 FYNNEI.